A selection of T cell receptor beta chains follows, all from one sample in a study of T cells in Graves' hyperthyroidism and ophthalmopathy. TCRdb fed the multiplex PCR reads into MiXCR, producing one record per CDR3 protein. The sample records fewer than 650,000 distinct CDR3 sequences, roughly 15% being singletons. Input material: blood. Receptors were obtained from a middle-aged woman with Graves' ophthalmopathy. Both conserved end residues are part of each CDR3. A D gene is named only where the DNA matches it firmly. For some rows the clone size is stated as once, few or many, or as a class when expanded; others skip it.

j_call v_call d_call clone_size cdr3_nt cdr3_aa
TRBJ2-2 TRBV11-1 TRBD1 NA TGTGCCAGCAGCAAAAACAGGGGAACCGGGGAGCTGTTTTTT CASSKNRGTGELFF
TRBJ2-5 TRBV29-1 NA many TGCAGCATACAGGGCCAAGAGACCCAGTACTTC CSIQGQETQYF
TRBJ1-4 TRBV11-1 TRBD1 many TGTGCCAGCAGTTACACAGGGGGGACTAATGAAAAACTGTTTTTT CASSYTGGTNEKLFF
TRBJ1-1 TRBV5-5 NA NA TGTGCCAGCACCTTGGGGATCCTAGCTGAAGCTTTCTTT CASTLGILAEAFF
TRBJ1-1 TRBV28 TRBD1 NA TGTGCCAGCACCCCGGGACAGAAGAACTCAAACACTGAAGCTTTCTTT CASTPGQKNSNTEAFF
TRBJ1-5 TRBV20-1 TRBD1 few TGCAGTGCTAGAGGGACAGGGTCTAGCAATCAGCCCCAGCATTTT CSARGTGSSNQPQHF
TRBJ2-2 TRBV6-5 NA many TGTGCCAGCAGTTACTCGGACCTCACCGGGGAGCTGTTTTTT CASSYSDLTGELFF
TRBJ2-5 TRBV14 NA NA TGTGCCAGCAGCCAATCAGTTGTTTGGGAGACCCAGTACTTC CASSQSVVWETQYF
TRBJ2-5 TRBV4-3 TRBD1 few TGCGCCAGCAGCCAAGATCTCGTAGGGGGCGGAGAGACCCAGTACTTC CASSQDLVGGGETQYF
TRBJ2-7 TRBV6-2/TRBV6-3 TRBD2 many TGTGCCAGCAGTTACGATCGGCGGGAGGTAAGATACGAGCAGTACTTC CASSYDRREVRYEQYF
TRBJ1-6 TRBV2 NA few TGTGCCAGCAGGCCGGGCCGCTCCTATAATTCACCCCTCCACTTT CASRPGRSYNSPLHF
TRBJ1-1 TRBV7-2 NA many TGTGCCAGCAGCTTGCAACAGAACACTGAAGCTTTCTTT CASSLQQNTEAFF
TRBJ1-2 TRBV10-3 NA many TGTGCCATCAGTGCGATGGCCAGTAGATATGGCTACACCTTC CAISAMASRYGYTF
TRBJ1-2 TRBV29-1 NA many TGCAGCGTTAGGCGTACTGATGGCTACACCTTC CSVRRTDGYTF
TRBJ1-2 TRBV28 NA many TGTGCCAGCCGAGAGGACGGCTATGGCTACACCTTC CASREDGYGYTF
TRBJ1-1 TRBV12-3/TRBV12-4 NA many TGTGCCAGCAGACCAAGAGACGGGACTGAAGCTTTCTTT CASRPRDGTEAFF
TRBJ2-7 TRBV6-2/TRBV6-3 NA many TGTGCCAGCAGTTCCCTTTCGACCCGAGGAGCCTACGAGCAGTACTTC CASSSLSTRGAYEQYF
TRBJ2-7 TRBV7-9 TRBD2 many TGTGCCAGCAGCCCCATAGCGGGAGGCGAGCAGTACTTC CASSPIAGGEQYF
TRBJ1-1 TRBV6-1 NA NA TGTGCCAGCAGAGACCTGACGGCTTTCTTT CASRDLTAFF
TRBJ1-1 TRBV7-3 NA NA TGTGCCAGCAGCTCGCACGGGGTTAGCACTGAAGCTTTCTTT CASSSHGVSTEAFF
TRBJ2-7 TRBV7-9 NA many TGTGCCAGCAGCCCCAAGGCTGGGAACGACGAGCAGTACTTC CASSPKAGNDEQYF
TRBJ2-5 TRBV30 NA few TGTGCCTGGAGTGTAGGTCTGGAAGAGACCCAGTACTTC CAWSVGLEETQYF
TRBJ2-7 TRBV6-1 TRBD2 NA TGTGCCAGTGTAGCGGGAGACATCCACGAGCAGTACTTC CASVAGDIHEQYF
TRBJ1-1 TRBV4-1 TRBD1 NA TGCGCCAGCAGCGCCTACCAGGGGGTTCACGACACTGAAGCTTTCTTT CASSAYQGVHDTEAFF
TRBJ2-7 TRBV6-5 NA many TGTGCCAGCAGTTCGAGTGAGTGGTCCTACGAGCAGTACTTC CASSSSEWSYEQYF
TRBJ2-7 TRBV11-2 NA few TGTGCCAGCAGCTTAACTTACAGCTCCGAGCAGTACTTC CASSLTYSSEQYF
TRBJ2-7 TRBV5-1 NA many TGCGCCAGCAGCTCACCTCCCGGACTCTCGGACGAGCAGTACTTC CASSSPPGLSDEQYF
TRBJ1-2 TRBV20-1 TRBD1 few TGCAGTGCTAGGCCGGACAGGGGGGACTATGGCTACACCTTC CSARPDRGDYGYTF
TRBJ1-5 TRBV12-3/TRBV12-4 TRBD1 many TGTGCCAGCAGTTTTTTGGGACAGGGGGTTCAGCCCCAGCATTTT CASSFLGQGVQPQHF
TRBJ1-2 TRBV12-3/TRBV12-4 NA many TGTGCCAGCAGTTTGGCCCCGGCGGATGGCTACACCTTC CASSLAPADGYTF
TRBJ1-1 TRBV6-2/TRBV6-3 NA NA TGTGCCAGCAGTTACTCGTCCCACAGGGCGAACACTGAAGCTTTCTTT CASSYSSHRANTEAFF
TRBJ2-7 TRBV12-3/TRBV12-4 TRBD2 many TGTGCCAGCAGTTTAGAGCTAGGACTAGCGGGAGACTACGAGCAGTACTTC CASSLELGLAGDYEQYF
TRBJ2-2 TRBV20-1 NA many TGCAGTGCTAGTGTCGGGAACACCGGGGAGCTGTTTTTT CSASVGNTGELFF
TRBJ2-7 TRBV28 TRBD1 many TGTGCCAGCTCTTCCCTGGGGGGACAGGGTCGGTACGAGCAGTACTTC CASSSLGGQGRYEQYF
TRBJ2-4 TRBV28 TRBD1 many TGTGCCAGCAGCAGGGGGACAGGGGGAAACATTCAGTACTTC CASSRGTGGNIQYF
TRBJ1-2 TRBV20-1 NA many TGCAGTGCTGGGGATGGGACTTATGGCTACACCTTC CSAGDGTYGYTF
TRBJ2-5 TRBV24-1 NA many TGTGCCACCAGTGATCCTTGGCCGGAATCAGATCAAGAGACCCAGTACTTC CATSDPWPESDQETQYF
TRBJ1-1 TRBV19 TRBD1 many TGTGCCAGTAGTACGTTTACCGGGACAGGGGACTTGAACACTGAAGCTTTCTTT CASSTFTGTGDLNTEAFF
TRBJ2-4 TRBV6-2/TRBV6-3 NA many TGTGCCAGCAGTAAGACAGAAAACATTCAGTACTTC CASSKTENIQYF
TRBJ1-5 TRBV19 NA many TGTGCCAGTAGACAGTATGTCAATCAGCCCCAGCATTTT CASRQYVNQPQHF
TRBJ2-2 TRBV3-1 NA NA TGTGCCAGCAGCCGTCTGGTCCAACTTAACACCGGGGAGCTGTTTTTT CASSRLVQLNTGELFF